Presented here are 29 T cell receptor beta chains from one specimen sequenced in a study of metastatic and nonmetastatic thyroid tumors. MiXCR reprocessed the PCR reads for TCRdb. The table records tens of thousands of clones, roughly a sixth of them present only once. Prior to thyroid surgery, none of the patients had received any treatment. The sequenced sample consisted of blood. The receptors were sampled from a male donor with papillary thyroid cancer or a benign thyroid nodule (not recorded which). Some clones in this sample may be carry-over from other donors' samples.

Details on this clone: The sample has other DNA sequences that encode this CDR3 too. The genes are TRBV6-2 or TRBV6-3 and TRBJ2-5; 10 positions match TRBD2. Germline assignment: CDR1 MNHEY and CDR2 SVGEGT. The junction had 9 bases not matched to a gene; V was cut back by 3 bases and J by 11 bases. The CDR3 consists of 14 residues. This CDR3 is CASSYGLAVETQYF. The CDR3 DNA sequence: TGTGCCAGCAGTTATGGACTAGCGGTGGAAACACAGTACTTC.

There are many counts of this clone. This chain links TRBV27 with TRBJ1-2; 7 nucleotides match TRBD1. With V trimmed by 3 bases and J by 8 bases, 9 bases remained unmatched. CDR3 length equals 14 residues. Germline lookup yields CDR1 MNHEY and CDR2 SMNVEV (reference sequence). The CDR3 spells CASSFRTGVGGYTF. CDR3 sequence (DNA): TGTGCCAGCAGTTTTCGTACAGGGGTGGGGGGCTACACCTTC.

This clone appeared many times. The J gene is TRBJ1-6, the V gene TRBV5-1; TRBD1 agrees at 8 bases. Germline loops: CDR1 SGHRS, CDR2 YFSETQ. J gave up 10 bases and V 1 base, and 4 bases lay outside the gene matches. The CDR3 spans 14 residues. CDR3 in amino acids: CASSLSDRGSPLHF. CDR3 nucleotides: TGCGCCAGCAGCTTGAGCGACAGGGGATCACCCCTCCACTTT.

This clone was picked up many times. The rearrangement joins TRBV2 to TRBJ1-1; D call uncertain. The CDR3 sequence is 16 residues long. V lost 6 bases, J lost 0 bases, and 17 bases lay in between. CDR1 and CDR2 from the germline V gene are SNHLY and FYNNEI. The CDR3 DNA reads TGTGCCAGCAGCGGCCCCGGGGTTCTGATGAACACTGAAGCTTTCTTT. Its translation: CASSGPGVLMNTEAFF.

About this clone: The identical CDR3 is also encoded by other nucleotide sequences in the sample. V gene TRBV11-3 combines with J gene TRBJ2-1; D possibly corresponds to TRBD2 (6 bases). The germline V gene encodes CDR1 SGHNT and CDR2 YENEEA. V was cut by 1 base and J by 7 bases, with 11 bases left in between. There are 14 residues in the CDR3. The chain's CDR3 is CASSLVGGYNEQFF. The CDR3 region has the DNA TGTGCCAGCAGCTTAGTGGGGGGTTATAATGAGCAGTTCTTC.

This clone was seen repeatedly, ten times or more. The chain couples TRBV5-1 to TRBJ1-3; maybe TRBD1 (6 bases). V was shortened by 4 bases and J by 11 bases, with 13 bases between the two germline ends. The CDR3 is made up of 12 amino acids. Germline values: CDR1 SGHRS, CDR2 YFSETQ. CDR3 loop: CASSAKGEAIYF. DNA of the CDR3: TGCGCCAGCAGCGCCAAGGGGGAAGCCATATATTTT.

This clone has at least ten counts. The V gene is TRBV2, the J gene TRBJ2-7; the match to TRBD1 covers 9 bases. This CDR3 spans 15 amino acids. Germline-derived CDR1 and CDR2 are SNHLY and FYNNEI. V gave up 2 bases and J gave up 5 bases; unmatched junction bases: 7. CDR3 loop: CASSEMEDRGDEQYF. CDR3 coding DNA: TGTGCCAGCAGTGAAATGGAGGACAGGGGTGACGAGCAGTACTTC.

Many counts were recorded for this clone. CDR3: CASSQDLRGEQYF. The CDR3 bases are TGTGCCAGCAGCCAAGATTTGAGGGGGGAGCAGTACTTC. The rearrangement joins TRBV3-1 to TRBJ2-7, with D perhaps matching TRBD1 (6 bases). This CDR3 has 13 residues. Germline-derived CDR1 and CDR2 are LGHDT and YNNKEL (reference sequence). Trimming cost V 0 bases and J 7 bases, with 10 bases left between them.

In its sample, this clone was seen many times. This may be a read error: a much more frequent sequence differs by one nucleotide. Other nucleotide sequences from this sample produce the same CDR3. This chain connects TRBV27 to TRBJ2-3; 13 positions agree with TRBD2. With V trimmed by 3 bases and J by 6 bases, 6 bases remained unmatched. This CDR3 has 16 residues. Germline V gene sequence: CDR1 MNHEY, CDR2 SMNVEV (reference sequence). For the CDR3, the DNA is TGTGCCAGCAGTTTTGGACTAGCGGGGGACACGGATACGCAGTATTTT. The encoded protein is CASSFGLAGDTDTQYF.

In the case of this clone: The junction departs from the called germline gene at one end, perhaps through a read error. The rearrangement joins TRBV19 to TRBJ2-2; D is perhaps TRBD1 (6 bases). This CDR3 comprises 16 residues. Germline assignment: CDR1 LNHDA and CDR2 SQIVND (reference sequence). CDR3 residues: CVSSGHLGANTGELFF. The CDR3 DNA sequence: TGTGTCAGTAGTGGCCATCTGGGGGCGAACACCGGGGAGCTATTTTTT.

This clone was detected ten times or more. Being one base from a much bigger clone, this may be a read error. The chain has TRBV12-3 or TRBV12-4 and TRBJ1-2; D is unresolved. The CDR3 is 13 residues long. This chain's CDR3 is CAGSLDGNYGYTF. The DNA for the CDR3 is TGTGCCGGCAGTTTGGACGGTAACTATGGCTACACCTTC.

By frequency in the sample, this clone is medium-sized. CDR3: CATSDPNAENYGYTF. The CDR3 DNA reads as TGTGCCACCAGTGATCCAAATGCAGAAAACTATGGCTACACCTTC. This chain connects TRBV24-1 to TRBJ1-2; unclear D gene. V was pared by 3 bases and J by 2 bases, with 12 bases between. CDR3 length equals 15 residues. Germline values: CDR1 KGHDR, CDR2 SFDVKD.

This clone has ten or more counts. The rearrangement links TRBV25-1 to TRBJ2-5; 8 nucleotides line up with TRBD2. The CDR3 has 14 residues. V trimming: 4 bases; J trimming: 2 bases; junction bases outside the gene matches: 3. Per the germline V gene, CDR1 is MGHDK and CDR2 is SYGVNS. CDR3 nucleotides: TGTGCCAGCAGTGTTCGGGGGGGACAAGAGACCCAGTACTTC. Amino acids: CASSVRGGQETQYF. Complete variable domain (other parts from reference TRBV25-1 and TRBJ2-5): EADIYQTPRYLVIGTGKKITLECSQTMGHDKMYWYQQDPGMELHLIHYSYGVNSTEKGDLSSESTVSRIRTEHFPLTLESARPSHTSQYLCASSVRGGQETQYFGPGTRLLVL.

This clone has a count of ten or more. The J gene is TRBJ2-1, the V gene TRBV3-1; weak D call: TRBD2 (6 bases). CDR1 is LGHDT, CDR2 YNNKEL, per germline (reference sequence). The ends were cut back, 5 bases at V and 9 bases at J, with 11 bases in the middle. There are 12 residues in the CDR3. Here the CDR3 reads CASSGGGFEQFF. CDR3 nucleotide sequence: TGTGCCAGCAGCGGCGGAGGGTTTGAGCAGTTCTTC.

This clone was counted at least ten times. Other DNA variants within this sample encode the same CDR3. V gene TRBV5-5 combines with J gene TRBJ2-5; 7 positions agree with TRBD1. Germline CDR1 SGHKS, CDR2 YYEKEE (reference sequence). Trimming took 4 bases from V and 4 from J; bases not matched to a gene: 7. CDR3 length equals 14 residues. The CDR3 DNA reads TGTGCCAGCAGCCTTACAGGGGTGGCAGAGACCCAGTACTTC. Translated: CASSLTGVAETQYF.

This clone was observed many times. The chain recombines TRBV29-1 with TRBJ2-3; D is uncertain. Germline values: CDR1 SQVTM, CDR2 ANQGSEA. The V end was cut by 1 base, the J end by 0 bases, with 11 bases between. This CDR3 contains 15 residues. The CDR3 here is CSVEALGPSTDTQYF. The CDR3, as DNA: TGCAGCGTTGAAGCTCTCGGTCCAAGCACAGATACGCAGTATTTT.

The sample holds many counts of this clone. The rearrangement links TRBV27 to TRBJ1-1; D is possibly TRBD1 (6 bases). CDR3 length: 14 amino acids. The germline V gene has CDR1 MNHEY and CDR2 SMNVEV (reference sequence). Trimming removed 6 bases at V and 1 base at J, with 12 bases between. CDR3 protein: CASSKPGQNTEAFF. The CDR3 DNA reads TGTGCCAGCAGCAAACCGGGACAGAACACTGAAGCTTTCTTT.

This clone is medium-sized (0.01 to 0.1%) in the sample. V gene TRBV6-5 combines with J gene TRBJ1-5; D uncertain. The germline V gene encodes CDR1 MNHEY and CDR2 SVGAGI. The CDR3 covers 13 residues. Trimming took 0 bases from V and 4 from J, leaving 4 bases between them. The CDR3 DNA sequence: TGTGCCAGCAGTTACTCGACGAATCAGCCCCAGCATTTT. It translates to CASSYSTNQPQHF.

This clone was counted between two and nine times. The V and J genes are TRBV10-2 and TRBJ2-7; tentative D call: TRBD1 (5 bases). Germline CDR1 WSHSY, CDR2 SAAADI. The CDR3 loop spans 16 amino acids. V gave up 1 base and J gave up 0 bases, with 13 bases separating them. The CDR3 DNA follows: TGCGCCAGCAGTGAGTTCGGCAGGGTTCCCTCCTACGAGCAGTACTTC. Amino acids: CASSEFGRVPSYEQYF.

Remarks on this clone: A much larger clone differs by one base, so this may be a read error. V and J are TRBV3-1 and TRBJ2-6; D is possibly TRBD1 (5 bases). Germline CDR1 LGHDT, CDR2 YNNKEL (reference sequence). There are 15 residues in the CDR3. Here the CDR3 DNA reads TGTGCCAGCAGCAAAAGTTACTCTGGGGCCAGCGTCCTGACTTTC. Protein sequence: CASSKSYSGASVLTF.

The chain is built from TRBV27 and TRBJ1-2; 11 bases map to TRBD1. Trimming took 8 bases from V and 4 from J; bases not matched to a gene: 6. The CDR3 is made up of 14 amino acids. From germline, CDR1 is MNHEY and CDR2 SMNVEV (reference sequence). The CDR3 is CASSDRGPLYGYTF. CDR3 nucleotides: TGTGCCAGCTCGGACAGGGGGCCCCTCTATGGCTACACCTTC.

The genes are TRBV7-9 and TRBJ2-7, with TRBD1 matching over 11 bases. Germline trimming cut 5 bases from V and 7 bases from J; bases unmatched to any gene: 7. The CDR3 runs to 14 residues. The germline CDR1 and CDR2 sequences are SEHNR and FQNEAQ (reference sequence). The CDR3 reads CASSPGQGAQEQYF. The CDR3 nucleotides are TGTGCCAGCAGCCCCGGACAGGGGGCTCAGGAGCAGTACTTC.

This clone was recorded many times. The chain is built from TRBV27 and TRBJ1-5; TRBD1 agrees at 9 bases. The CDR3 runs to 14 residues. The V gene's germline CDR1 is MNHEY and CDR2 SMNVEV (reference sequence). Trimming at V came to 6 bases and at J to 7 bases, leaving 7 bases not matched to a gene. The CDR3 spells CASSRDRARQPQHF. DNA for the CDR3: TGTGCCAGCAGCCGGGACAGGGCCCGCCAGCCCCAGCATTTT.

This clone was recorded many times. A much larger clonotype is one base distant, so this may be a read error. This same CDR3 is encoded by further DNA sequences in the sample. The gene calls are TRBV6-2 or TRBV6-3 and TRBJ2-6; D not certain. The germline CDR1 and CDR2 sequences are MNHEY and SVGEGT. The CDR3 covers 14 residues. The CDR3 region has the DNA TGTGCCGGCAGTCACGATACTGGGGCCAACGTCCTGACTTTC. This translates into CAGSHDTGANVLTF.

This clone was counted at least ten times. The chain joins TRBV3-1 to TRBJ2-7; 9 nucleotides match TRBD2. The V and J ends lost 5 bases and 7 bases, in that order; junction bases with no gene match: 9. Germline lookup yields CDR1 LGHDT and CDR2 YNNKEL (reference sequence). The CDR3 totals 14 residues. The DNA for the CDR3 is TGTGCCAGCAGCTACGGGACTAGCTCTGGAGAGCAGTACTTC. Translating gives CASSYGTSSGEQYF.

The table lists this clone with a few counts. One base away lies a much larger clone, so this may be a sequencing read error. The identical CDR3 is also encoded by other nucleotide sequences in the sample. This sequence joins TRBV18 and TRBJ1-1; no firm D call. Trimming left V 3 bases short and J 0 bases short, with 8 bases between. Germline V gene sequence: CDR1 KGHSH, CDR2 LQKENI. The CDR3 is 14 amino acids. The CDR3 loop is CASSPPFLNTEAFF. In DNA, the CDR3 is TGTGCCAGCTCACCGCCTTTCTTGAACACTGAAGCTTTCTTT.

This clone was seen ten or more times. The rearrangement joins TRBV6-1 to TRBJ2-3, with D possibly TRBD1 on 6 matching bases. Germline lookup yields CDR1 MNHNS and CDR2 SASEGT. V was trimmed by 4 bases and J by 0 bases, leaving 11 bases between them. This CDR3 has 15 residues. CDR3 amino acids: CASSGPGTSTDTQYF. CDR3 DNA sequence: TGTGCCAGCAGTGGCCCCGGGACAAGCACAGATACGCAGTATTTT.

The chain carries TRBV7-9 and TRBJ2-7; D is possibly TRBD2 (5 bases). This CDR3 spans 15 amino acids. CDR1 is SEHNR and CDR2 is FQNEAQ in the germline V gene (reference sequence). The V gene lost 5 bases and the J gene lost 2 bases, with 16 bases spanning the gap. The CDR3 sequence: CASSPDSGLTYEQYF. DNA for the CDR3: TGTGCCAGCAGCCCGGACTCCGGGCTCACCTACGAGCAGTACTTC.

This clone appeared a few times. Possible read error: a much larger clone is one base away. The rearrangement uses TRBV29-1 and TRBJ2-1; 7 nucleotides line up with TRBD2. Germline CDR1 and CDR2: SQVTM and ANQGSEA. The CDR3 covers 14 residues. V was clipped by 2 bases and J by 13 bases; unmatched bases: 14. The CDR3 DNA reads as TGCAGCGTTGAACCAGGCCCTCAGGGAGGGGATCAGTTCTTC. It codes for CSVEPGPQGGDQFF.